The 2 T cell receptor beta chains below come from one sample, sequenced in a study of T cell repertoires in cytomegalovirus infection. These receptors' antigens are unknown. In TCRdb, the reads were re-called with MiXCR into one record per CDR3 protein. The data contain about 700,000 distinct CDR3 sequences, 33% of them singletons. Here the sequenced sample was cultured PBMCs, taken from culture after CMV antigen stimulation. The receptors shown here come from a human donor in good health (CMV status not recorded). Some clones in this sample may be carry-over from other donors' samples.

This rearrangement joins TRBV6-1 to TRBJ2-7, with 10 positions matching TRBD1. The CDR3 totals 16 residues. Germline assignment: CDR1 MNHNS and CDR2 SASEGT. Trimming removed 6 bases from V and 4 bases from J; junction bases left unmatched: 12. The CDR3 region is CASRHRQGASEYEQYF. CDR3 in DNA: TGTGCCAGCAGGCATCGACAGGGGGCGTCGGAGTACGAGCAGTACTTC.

V is TRBV6-5 and J is TRBJ1-2; 9 bases agree with TRBD1. The CDR3 runs 14 residues. J lost 4 bases, V lost 5 bases, and 5 bases had no gene match. CDR1 MNHEY and CDR2 SVGAGI come from the germline V gene. The CDR3 region is CASSLQGASYGYTF. CDR3 bases: TGTGCCAGCAGTCTACAGGGGGCAAGCTATGGCTACACCTTC.